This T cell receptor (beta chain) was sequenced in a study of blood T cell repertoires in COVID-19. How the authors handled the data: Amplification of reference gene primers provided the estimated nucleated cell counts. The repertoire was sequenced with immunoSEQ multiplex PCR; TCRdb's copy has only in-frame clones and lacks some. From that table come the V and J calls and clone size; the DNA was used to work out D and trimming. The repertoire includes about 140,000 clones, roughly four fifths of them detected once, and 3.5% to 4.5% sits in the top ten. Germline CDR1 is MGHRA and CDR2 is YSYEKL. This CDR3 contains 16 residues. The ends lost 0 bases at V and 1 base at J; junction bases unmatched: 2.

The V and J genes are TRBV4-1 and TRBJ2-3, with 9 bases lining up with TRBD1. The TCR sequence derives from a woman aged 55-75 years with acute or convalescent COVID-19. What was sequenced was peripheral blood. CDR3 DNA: TGCGCCAGCAGCCAAGATGGGGACAGGGGCACAGATACGCAGTATTTT. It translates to CASSQDGDRGTDTQYF.